This entry lists 8 T cell receptor beta chains sequenced from one sample in a study of graft-versus-host responses after intestinal transplantation. Method: immunoSEQ multiplex PCR; TCRdb's copy keeps in-frame clones and lacks some. The data show some 120,000 clones, with just over 90% seen just once and roughly 0.2% held by the top ten. Their target antigens are unknown. Sequencing used unstimulated CD4+ T cells sorted from spleen or lymph node cells, obtained before intestinal transplant. These receptors were obtained from a human donor who received an intestinal transplant.

CDR3 residues: CASSSQDSGVVEQYF. CDR3 bases: TGTGCCAGCAGTTCGCAGGATAGCGGGGTGGTCGAGCAGTACTTC. The V gene is TRBV6-5, the J gene TRBJ2-7, with 8 bases fitting TRBD2. The CDR3 is 15 amino acids. The V and J ends lost 4 bases and 6 bases, in that order; junction bases with no gene match: 11. Germline loops: CDR1 MNHEY, CDR2 SVGAGI.

This clone appeared a few times. This chain links TRBV6-5 with TRBJ1-2; 7 bases are a match to TRBD1. This CDR3 has 13 amino acids. V lost 5 bases, J lost 2 bases, and 2 bases stayed unmatched. Germline CDR1 reads MNHEY; CDR2 reads SVGAGI. CDR3: CASSIQGNYGYTF. CDR3 coding DNA: TGTGCCAGCAGTATACAGGGGAACTATGGCTACACCTTC.

The genes are TRBV28 and TRBJ1-5, with a tentative D call TRBD1 (6 bases). This CDR3 has 16 amino acids. CDR1 and CDR2 from the germline V gene are MDHEN and SYDVKM. V lost 4 bases and J 7 bases, leaving 20 bases between the germline ends. The CDR3 region is CASSSPTAGDVQPQHF. CDR3 bases: TGTGCCAGCAGTTCCCCCACGGCAGGGGATGTGCAGCCCCAGCATTTT.

The chain couples TRBV5-4 to TRBJ1-2; no firm D call. Between the trimmed V and J ends, which lost 4 bases and 5 bases, there was a span of 15 bases. The V gene's germline CDR1 is SGHNT and CDR2 YYREEE (reference sequence). The CDR3 loop spans 14 amino acids. This CDR3 is CASSLDSSGYGYTF. DNA for the CDR3: TGTGCCAGCAGCCTTGATTCCTCGGGGTATGGCTACACCTTC.

The chain is built from TRBV19 and TRBJ2-5, with D possibly matching TRBD1 (6 bases). CDR3 length equals 14 residues. Trimming took off 3 bases at V and 5 bases at J, with 13 bases between the two ends. The germline V gene has CDR1 LNHDA and CDR2 SQIVND (reference sequence). The CDR3 bases are TGTGCCAGTAGTATCAGGGGATCCGGGGAGACCCAGTACTTC. This encodes CASSIRGSGETQYF.

The J gene is TRBJ2-4, the V gene TRBV6-5, with 7 bases matching TRBD2. CDR1 and CDR2 from the germline V gene are MNHEY and SVGAGI. Losses at the gene ends were 0 bases for V and 1 base for J; bases not matched to a gene: 3. The CDR3 contains 16 residues. The CDR3 sequence is CASSYSTGGAKNIQYF. In DNA, the CDR3 is TGTGCCAGCAGTTACTCGACCGGGGGGGCCAAAAACATTCAGTACTTC.

The rearrangement joins TRBV30 to TRBJ1-1; D is undetermined. CDR3 length: 12 amino acids. Trimming left V 0 bases short and J 5 bases short, with 7 bases between. Germline values: CDR1 GTSNPN, CDR2 SVGIG (reference sequence). The CDR3 reads CAWSVLWTEAFF. The DNA for the CDR3 is TGTGCCTGGAGTGTACTTTGGACTGAAGCTTTCTTT.

The chain recombines TRBV5-1 with TRBJ2-7, with TRBD1 matching 9 bases. V was pared by 4 bases and J by 2 bases, with 4 bases of the junction left unmatched. Germline V gives CDR1 SGHRS, CDR2 YFSETQ. The CDR3 sequence is 14 residues long. CDR3 protein: CASSVRDRAYEQYF. In DNA, the CDR3 is TGCGCCAGCAGCGTCCGGGACAGGGCCTACGAGCAGTACTTC.